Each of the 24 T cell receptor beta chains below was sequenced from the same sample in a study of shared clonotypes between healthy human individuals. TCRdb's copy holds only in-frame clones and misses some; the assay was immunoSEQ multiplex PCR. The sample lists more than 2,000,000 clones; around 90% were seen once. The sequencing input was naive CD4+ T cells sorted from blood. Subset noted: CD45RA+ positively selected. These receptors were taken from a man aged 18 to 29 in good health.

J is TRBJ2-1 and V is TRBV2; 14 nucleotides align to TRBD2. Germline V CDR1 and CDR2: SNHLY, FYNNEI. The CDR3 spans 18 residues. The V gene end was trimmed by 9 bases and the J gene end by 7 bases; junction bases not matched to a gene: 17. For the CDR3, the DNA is TGTGCCAGTACCTGGGGGCACGAGACTAGCGGGAGGGTAAATGAGCAGTTCTTC. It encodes CASTWGHETSGRVNEQFF.

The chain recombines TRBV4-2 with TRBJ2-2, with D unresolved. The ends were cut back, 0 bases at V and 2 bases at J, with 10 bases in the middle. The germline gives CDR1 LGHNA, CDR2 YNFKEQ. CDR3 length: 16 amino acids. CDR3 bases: TGTGCCAGCAGCCAAGATCGTCAACTTAACACCGGGGAGCTGTTTTTT. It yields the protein CASSQDRQLNTGELFF.

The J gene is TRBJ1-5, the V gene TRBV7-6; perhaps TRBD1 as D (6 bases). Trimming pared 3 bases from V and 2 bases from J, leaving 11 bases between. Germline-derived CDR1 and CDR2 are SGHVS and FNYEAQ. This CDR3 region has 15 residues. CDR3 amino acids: CASSLAGVGNQPQHF. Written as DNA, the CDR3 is TGTGCCAGCAGCTTGGCAGGGGTCGGCAATCAGCCCCAGCATTTT.

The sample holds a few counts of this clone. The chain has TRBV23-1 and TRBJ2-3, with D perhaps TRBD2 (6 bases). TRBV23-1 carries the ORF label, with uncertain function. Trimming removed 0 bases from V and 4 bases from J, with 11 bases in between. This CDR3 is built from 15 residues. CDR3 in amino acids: CASSQSNGSADTQYF. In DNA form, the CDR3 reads TGCGCCAGCAGTCAATCGAACGGGAGCGCAGATACGCAGTATTTT.

The CDR3, as DNA: TGCAGCGTGATAGGTCAAAGACCGAACACTGAAGCTTTCTTT. It is translated as CSVIGQRPNTEAFF. The chain carries TRBV29-1 and TRBJ1-1, with D unresolved. Germline lookup yields CDR1 SQVTM and CDR2 ANQGSEA. The CDR3 has 14 amino acids. V lost 6 bases and J 1 base, leaving 15 bases between the germline ends.

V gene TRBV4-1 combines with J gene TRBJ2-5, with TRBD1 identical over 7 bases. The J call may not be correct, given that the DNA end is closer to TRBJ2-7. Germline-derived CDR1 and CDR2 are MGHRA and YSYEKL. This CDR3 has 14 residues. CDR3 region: CASSQVDRSYEQYF. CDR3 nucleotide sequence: TGCGCCAGCAGCCAAGTGGACAGGTCCTACGAGCAGTACTTC.

This chain's CDR3 is CASSPAGPPYGYTF. The CDR3 nucleotides read TGTGCCAGCTCACCAGCGGGTCCGCCCTATGGCTACACCTTC. The gene calls are TRBV18 and TRBJ1-2; unclear D gene. The V and J ends lost 2 bases and 4 bases respectively, with 11 bases between them. The CDR3 is 14 residues long. The germline CDR1 and CDR2 sequences are KGHSH and LQKENI.

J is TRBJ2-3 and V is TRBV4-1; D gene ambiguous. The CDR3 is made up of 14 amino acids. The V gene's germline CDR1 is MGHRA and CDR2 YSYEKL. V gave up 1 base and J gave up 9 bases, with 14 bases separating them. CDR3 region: CASSQVGTARTQYF. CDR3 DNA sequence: TGCGCCAGCAGCCAAGTGGGCACCGCAAGGACGCAGTATTTT.

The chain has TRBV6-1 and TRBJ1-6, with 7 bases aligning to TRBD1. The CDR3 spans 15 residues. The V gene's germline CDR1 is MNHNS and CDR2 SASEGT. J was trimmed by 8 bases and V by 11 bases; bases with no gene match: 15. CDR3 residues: CAGREQGRIDSPLHF. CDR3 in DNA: TGTGCCGGTCGAGAACAGGGGCGAATAGATTCACCCCTCCACTTT.

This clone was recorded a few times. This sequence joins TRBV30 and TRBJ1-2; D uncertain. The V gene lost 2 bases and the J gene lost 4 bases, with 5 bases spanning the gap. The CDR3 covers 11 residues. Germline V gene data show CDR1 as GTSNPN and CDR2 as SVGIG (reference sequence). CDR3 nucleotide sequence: TGTGCCTGGAGTAACGGCTATGGCTACACCTTC. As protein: CAWSNGYGYTF.

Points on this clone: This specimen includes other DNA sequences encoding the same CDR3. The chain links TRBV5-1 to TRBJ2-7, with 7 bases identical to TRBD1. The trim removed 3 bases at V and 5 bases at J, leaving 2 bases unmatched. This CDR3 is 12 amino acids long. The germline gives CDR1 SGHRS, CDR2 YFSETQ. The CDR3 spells CASSSQGDEQYF. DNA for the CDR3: TGCGCCAGCAGCTCCCAGGGGGACGAGCAGTACTTC.

DNA of the CDR3: TGTGCCAGCAGCTTAGAGTGGACGGTGAACACTGAAGCTTTCTTT. It yields the protein CASSLEWTVNTEAFF. The V call is TRBV11-1, the J call TRBJ1-1, with unresolved D. The CDR3 has 15 residues. Deletions cut 1 base from V and 0 bases from J, with 9 bases between. Germline values: CDR1 SGHAT, CDR2 FQDESV (reference sequence). The variable domain in full, completed from reference TRBV11-1 and TRBJ1-1, reads EAEVAQSPRYKITEKSQAVAFWCDPISGHATLYWYRQILGQGPELLVQFQDESVVDDSQLPKDRFSAERLKGVDSTLKIQPAELGDSAMYLCASSLEWTVNTEAFFGQGTRLTVV.

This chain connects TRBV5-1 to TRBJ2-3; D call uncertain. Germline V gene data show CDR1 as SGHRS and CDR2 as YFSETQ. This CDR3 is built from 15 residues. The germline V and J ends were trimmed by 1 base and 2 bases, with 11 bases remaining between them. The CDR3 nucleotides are TGCGCCAGCAGCTTGTATTTAATTACCACAGATACGCAGTATTTT. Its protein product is CASSLYLITTDTQYF.

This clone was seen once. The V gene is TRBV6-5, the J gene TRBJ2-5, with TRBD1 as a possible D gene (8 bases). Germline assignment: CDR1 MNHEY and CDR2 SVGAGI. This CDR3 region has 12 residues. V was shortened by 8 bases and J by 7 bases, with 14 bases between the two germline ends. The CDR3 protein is CASGYRGGTQYF. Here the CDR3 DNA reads TGTGCCAGCGGATACAGGGGGGGGACCCAGTACTTC.

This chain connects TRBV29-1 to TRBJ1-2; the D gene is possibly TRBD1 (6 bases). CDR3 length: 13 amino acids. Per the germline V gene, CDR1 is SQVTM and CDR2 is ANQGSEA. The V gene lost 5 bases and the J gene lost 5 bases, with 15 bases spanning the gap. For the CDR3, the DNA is TGCAGCGTTAACCACAGGGAACGGTATGGCTACACCTTC. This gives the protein CSVNHRERYGYTF. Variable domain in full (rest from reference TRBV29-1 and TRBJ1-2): SAVISQKPSRDICQRGTSLTIQCQVDSQVTMMFWYRQQPGQSLTLIATANQGSEATYESGFVIDKFPISRPNLTFSTLTVSNMSPEDSSIYLCSVNHRERYGYTFGSGTRLTVV.

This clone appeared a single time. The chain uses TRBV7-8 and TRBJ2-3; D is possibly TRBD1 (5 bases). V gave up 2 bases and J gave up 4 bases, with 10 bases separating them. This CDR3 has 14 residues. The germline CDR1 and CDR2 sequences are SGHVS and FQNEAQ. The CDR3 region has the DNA TGTGCCAGCAGCTTAATAACAGGTTCAGATACGCAGTATTTT. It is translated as CASSLITGSDTQYF.

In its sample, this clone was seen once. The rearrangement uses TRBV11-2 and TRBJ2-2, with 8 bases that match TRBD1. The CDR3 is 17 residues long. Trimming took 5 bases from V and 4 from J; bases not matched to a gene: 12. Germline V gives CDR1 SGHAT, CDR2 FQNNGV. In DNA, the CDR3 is TGTGCCAGCAGCCCGATTGCTGACAGGGGCGGCACCGGGGAGCTGTTTTTT. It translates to CASSPIADRGGTGELFF.

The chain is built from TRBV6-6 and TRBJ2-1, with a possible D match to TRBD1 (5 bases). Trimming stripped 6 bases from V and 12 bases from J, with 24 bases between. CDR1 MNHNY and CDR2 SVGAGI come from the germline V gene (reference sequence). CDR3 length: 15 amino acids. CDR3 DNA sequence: TGTGCCAGCAGGAGTACAGGCGACCTATTTCCGGGGCAGTTCTTC. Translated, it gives CASRSTGDLFPGQFF.

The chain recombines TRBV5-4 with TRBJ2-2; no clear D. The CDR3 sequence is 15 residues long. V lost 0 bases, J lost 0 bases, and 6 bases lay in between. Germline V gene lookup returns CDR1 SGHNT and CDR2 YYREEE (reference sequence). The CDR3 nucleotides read TGTGCCAGCAGCTTGGATCTTGCGAACACCGGGGAGCTGTTTTTT. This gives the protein CASSLDLANTGELFF.

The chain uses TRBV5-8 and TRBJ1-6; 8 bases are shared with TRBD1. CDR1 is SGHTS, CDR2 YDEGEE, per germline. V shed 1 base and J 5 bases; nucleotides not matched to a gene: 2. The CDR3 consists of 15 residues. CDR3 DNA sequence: TGTGCCAGCAGCTTGTCGGACAGGGATAATTCACCCCTCCACTTT. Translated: CASSLSDRDNSPLHF.

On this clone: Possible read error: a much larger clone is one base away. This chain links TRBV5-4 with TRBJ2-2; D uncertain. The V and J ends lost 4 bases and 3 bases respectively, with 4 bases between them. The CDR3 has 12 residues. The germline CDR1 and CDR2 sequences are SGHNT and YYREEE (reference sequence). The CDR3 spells CASSQDTGELFF. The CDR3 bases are TGTGCCAGCAGCCAGGACACCGGGGAGCTGTTTTTT.

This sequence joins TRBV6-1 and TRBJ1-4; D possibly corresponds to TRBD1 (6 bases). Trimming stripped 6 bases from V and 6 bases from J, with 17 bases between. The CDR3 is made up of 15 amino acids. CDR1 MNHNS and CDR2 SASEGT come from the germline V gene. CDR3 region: CASRTQGRKDEKLFF. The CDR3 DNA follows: TGTGCCAGCAGGACACAGGGAAGGAAGGATGAAAAACTGTTTTTT.

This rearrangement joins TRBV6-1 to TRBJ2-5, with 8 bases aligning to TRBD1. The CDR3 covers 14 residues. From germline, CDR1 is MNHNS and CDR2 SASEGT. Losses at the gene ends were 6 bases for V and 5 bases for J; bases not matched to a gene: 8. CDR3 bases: TGTGCCAGCAGATGGAGGACAGGGCTTGAGACCCAGTACTTC. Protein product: CASRWRTGLETQYF.

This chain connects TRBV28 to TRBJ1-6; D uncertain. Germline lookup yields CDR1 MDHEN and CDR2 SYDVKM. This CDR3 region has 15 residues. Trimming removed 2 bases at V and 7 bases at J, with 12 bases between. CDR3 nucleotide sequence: TGTGCCAGCAGTTTAGACGGGGTGCGCAATTCACCCCTCCACTTT. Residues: CASSLDGVRNSPLHF.